These 25 T cell receptor beta chains originate from one sample sequenced in a study of CD8+ T cells in alopecia areata. Cell sorting was performed on pooled cutaneous lymph node cells with CD4, CD8alpha, NKG2D, NKG2ACE and other markers. Extraction and reverse transcription of RNA yielded cDNA as the sequencing template. The assay was immunoSEQ multiplex PCR, and TCRdb's table has in-frame clones only and misses some. The sample presents 200,000 to 300,000 clones, none singletons. The material sequenced was CD4+ T cells sorted from a lymph node. The receptors derive from a C3H/HeJ mouse with alopecia areata. Mice of this strain are of MHC haplotype H2-k.

This clone has only a few counts. The gene names here belong to mouse. Read coverage stops 4 residues before the CDR3 terminus; the germline J gene supplies the remainder. This chain links TRBV13-1 with TRBJ2-4, with D maybe TRBD1 (5 bases). Germline values: CDR1 NSHNY, CDR2 SYGAGN. The V and J ends lost 2 bases and 2 bases respectively, with 9 bases between them. The CDR3 has 14 amino acids. The CDR3 bases that were read are TGTGCCAGCAGTGAACCAGGGATTCAAAAC. The encoded protein is CASSEPGIQN. The full CDR3 protein reads CASSEPGIQNTLYF.

This clone was picked up a small number of times. Mouse names are used for the genes. With the read ending 4 residues before the CDR3 end, the germline J gene is used to fill in that end. The V gene is TRBV1, the J gene TRBJ2-7; D possibly corresponds to TRBD1 (6 bases). The CDR3 contains 17 residues. Germline assignment: CDR1 NSQYPW and CDR2 LRSPGD (reference sequence). Trimming cost V 2 bases and J 0 bases, with 17 bases left between them. CDR3 loop: CTCSAYSGTISSYEQYF. The CDR3 bases that were read are TGCACCTGCAGTGCATACTCCGGGACAATAAGCTCCTAT.

This clone was seen repeatedly, ten times or more. Gene names denote mouse genes. CDR3 bases read: TGTGCCAGCAGTGATGCCCGGACAGTAAACACCGGG. Its translation: CASSDARTVNTG. The entire CDR3 protein is CASSDARTVNTGQLYF. This chain links TRBV13-1 with TRBJ2-2; D perhaps matches TRBD1 (6 bases). The read terminates 4 residues before the CDR3 end, so the remaining end is supplied by the germline J gene. Germline V gene data show CDR1 as NSHNY and CDR2 as SYGAGN. Trimming removed 0 bases from V and 1 base from J, with 10 bases in between. The CDR3 extends over 16 amino acids.

In its sample, this clone was seen a few times. Here the gene names and germline are mouse. Other DNA variants within this sample encode the same CDR3. The CDR3 loop is CASGLTGGNYAEQFF. The CDR3 bases that were read are TGTGCCAGCGGCCTCACTGGGGGTAACTATGCT. The V gene is TRBV13-2, the J gene TRBJ2-1; 8 positions match TRBD2. The read ends 4 residues shy of where the CDR3 ends; the end is completed using the germline J gene. J gave up 0 bases and V 5 bases, and 4 bases lay outside the gene matches. The CDR3 totals 15 residues. The V gene's germline CDR1 is NNHNN and CDR2 SYGAGS (reference sequence).

Regarding this clone: Gene names and germline match the mouse. Read data end 4 residues before the CDR3 end; the end is taken from the germline J gene. Distinct nucleotide sequences in the sample also encode this CDR3. The chain recombines TRBV1 with TRBJ2-3, with 10 bases that match TRBD2. V lost 4 bases, J lost 0 bases, and 4 bases stayed unmatched. Per germline, CDR1 NSQYPW and CDR2 LRSPGD (reference sequence). The CDR3 loop spans 16 amino acids. CDR3 bases read: TGCACCTGCAGTGGGACTGGGGGCACTAGTGCAGAA. Its translation: CTCSGTGGTSAE. Given in full, the CDR3 is CTCSGTGGTSAETLYF.

This clone was detected only a few times. Any gene name here is a mouse gene name. The CDR3 goes on 4 residues after the read ends, and that part is filled in from the germline J gene. The chain uses TRBV5 and TRBJ2-3, with 12 positions matching TRBD2. The V gene end was trimmed by 4 bases and the J gene end by 2 bases; junction bases not matched to a gene: 4. Germline loops: CDR1 LGHNA, CDR2 YNLKQL (reference sequence). This CDR3 is built from 16 residues. The CDR3: CASSPDWGGFAETLYF. The CDR3 DNA, read in part, is TGTGCCAGCAGCCCCGACTGGGGGGGCTTTGCAGAA.

A few counts support this clone. Germline and genes here are mouse. The read terminates 4 residues before the CDR3 end, so the remaining end is supplied by the germline J gene. The rearrangement joins TRBV29 to TRBJ1-2; 9 bases agree with TRBD1. After removal of 4 bases from V and 2 bases from J, the junction contained 5 bases not matched to a gene. This CDR3 has 15 amino acids. Per germline, CDR1 MSHET and CDR2 SYDVDS. Here the CDR3 reads CASSSHRGRNSDYTF. The sequenced part of the CDR3 DNA is TGTGCTAGCAGTTCCCACAGGGGGCGCAACTCC.

Regarding this clone: Gene names and germline refer to mouse. The CDR3 extends 4 residues past the end of the read, so its final part is completed from the germline J gene. The V and J genes are TRBV5 and TRBJ2-1; TRBD1 might be the D (5 bases). Germline CDR1 LGHNA, CDR2 YNLKQL (reference sequence). This CDR3 comprises 14 residues. Between the trimmed V and J ends, which lost 0 bases and 5 bases, there was a span of 8 bases. This chain's CDR3 is CASSQEGENAEQFF. The CDR3 DNA, read in part, is TGTGCCAGCAGCCAAGAAGGGGAGAATGCT.

As to this clone: Genes and germline are mouse. The read terminates 4 residues before the CDR3 end, so the remaining end is supplied by the germline J gene. The chain combines TRBV12-1 with TRBJ2-4, with TRBD1 matching 9 bases. Looked up from germline, CDR1 is SGHSN and CDR2 is HYEKVE. V lost 4 bases to trimming and J lost 0 bases; unmatched junction nucleotides: 4. The CDR3 spans 15 residues. The sequenced CDR3 bases are TGTGCCAGCTCGCCGGGACAGGGAAGTCAAAAC. Its protein product is CASSPGQGSQN. The CDR3, in full, reads CASSPGQGSQNTLYF.

The table lists this clone with a few counts. Genes and germline are mouse. The missing CDR3 end, 4 residues past where the read stops, is filled in from the germline J gene. Other DNA sequences within the sample encode an identical CDR3. The chain recombines TRBV13-1 with TRBJ1-2; D gene ambiguous. This CDR3 is built from 12 residues. Germline CDR1 NSHNY, CDR2 SYGAGN. Incomplete CDR3 DNA: TGTGCCAGCAGTGATGAGGGTTCC. It encodes CASSDEGS. The entire CDR3 protein reads CASSDEGSDYTF.

A remark on this clone: Mouse names are used for the genes. The CDR3 end is not reached by the read, which stops 4 residues before it; the germline J gene fills it in. J is TRBJ2-4 and V is TRBV13-1; 10 nucleotides line up with TRBD2. Germline CDR1 is NSHNY and CDR2 is SYGAGN. Trimming took 0 bases from V and 2 from J; bases not matched to a gene: 3. This CDR3 is built from 16 residues. The CDR3 region is CASSDAGGAPQNTLYF. Partial CDR3 DNA: TGTGCCAGCAGTGATGCTGGGGGGGCGCCTCAAAAC.

Worth noting for this clone: The germline and genes are mouse ones. The read terminates 4 residues before the CDR3 end, so the remaining end is supplied by the germline J gene. The sample holds other DNA sequences that translate to the same CDR3. V usage is TRBV13-1 and J usage is TRBJ2-1, with D uncertain. The ends were cut back, 1 base at V and 1 base at J, with 3 bases in the middle. The CDR3 runs 13 residues. Germline lookup yields CDR1 NSHNY and CDR2 SYGAGN. CDR3 bases read: TGTGCCAGCAGTGATAGGAACTATGCT. This sequence encodes CASSDRNYA. The entire CDR3 protein reads CASSDRNYAEQFF.

The sample holds a few counts of this clone. Mouse gene names and germline throughout. The read ends 4 residues shy of where the CDR3 ends; the end is completed using the germline J gene. At the DNA level, this CDR3 is encoded by other sequences in the same sample as well. The chain is built from TRBV19 and TRBJ2-7; tentative D call: TRBD1 (5 bases). This CDR3 region has 12 residues. Deletions cut 4 bases from V and 3 bases from J, with 8 bases between. CDR1 and CDR2 (germline): FNHDT, SITEND (reference sequence). This CDR3 is CASSSGHYEQYF. CDR3 bases read: TGTGCCAGCAGTTCCGGACACTAT. The whole variable domain, remainder taken from reference TRBV19 and TRBJ2-7, is GGIITQTPKFLIGQEGQKLTLKCQQNFNHDTMYWYRQDSGKGLRLIYYSITENDLQKGDLSEGYDASREKKSSFSLTVTSAQKNEMAVFLCASSSGHYEQYFGPGTRLTVL.

Of note for this clone: Mouse gene names apply. From the germline J gene comes the end of the CDR3, since the read stops 4 residues before it. The chain recombines TRBV31 with TRBJ2-2; maybe TRBD1 (5 bases). Germline V gene lookup returns CDR1 GKSSPN and CDR2 SITVG. V was cut by 1 base and J by 1 base, with 7 bases left in between. The CDR3 consists of 14 residues. This chain's CDR3 is CAWSPRENTGQLYF. CDR3 bases read: TGTGCCTGGAGTCCCAGGGAAAACACCGGG.

In its sample, this clone was seen a few times. A read error may explain this, as a much larger clone is one base away. Genes and germline come from the mouse. The sequenced fragment ends 4 residues before the CDR3 boundary, so the rest is inferred from the germline J gene. This chain uses TRBV13-3 with TRBJ2-3; D is perhaps TRBD1 (6 bases). Trimming left V 5 bases short and J 0 bases short, with 13 bases between. The CDR3 contains 15 residues. Germline CDR1 reads NNHDY; CDR2 reads SYVADS. CDR3 bases read: TGTGCCAGCAGCACCGGGACAACTAGTGCAGAA. Its protein is CASSTGTTSAE. The complete CDR3 sequence is CASSTGTTSAETLYF.

Points on this clone: The listed genes are named as in mouse. The CDR3 is cut off 4 residues early in the read; its end comes from the germline J gene. The chain has TRBV13-3 and TRBJ2-3; perhaps TRBD2 as D (6 bases). The CDR3 contains 15 residues. V was pared by 2 bases and J by 0 bases, with 10 bases between. Germline values: CDR1 NNHDY, CDR2 SYVADS. The CDR3 bases that were read are TGTGCCAGCAGTGAGCTGGGGTCTAGTGCAGAA. Translation: CASSELGSSAE. The entire CDR3 reads CASSELGSSAETLYF.

This clone was seen only a few times. Genes and germline come from the mouse. The read comes to an end 4 residues before the CDR3 does, leaving the germline J gene to fill in the end. V gene TRBV14 combines with J gene TRBJ2-2; D may be TRBD1 (6 bases). The CDR3 consists of 13 residues. Trimming cost V 5 bases and J 5 bases, with 10 bases left between them. CDR1 is SGHDT, CDR2 FRDEAV, per germline. The CDR3 bases that were read are TGTGCCAGCAGGTCACAGGGAACCGGG. This translates into CASRSQGTG. The CDR3 in its entirety is CASRSQGTGQLYF.

A few counts support this clone. The gene symbols are mouse symbols. The CDR3 is cut off 4 residues early in the read; its end comes from the germline J gene. The chain links TRBV1 to TRBJ2-5; a weak D match, TRBD1 (6 bases). Per germline, CDR1 NSQYPW and CDR2 LRSPGD (reference sequence). With 5 bases removed from V and 3 bases from J, the gap between germline ends came to 9 bases. This CDR3 is 13 amino acids long. CDR3 DNA (partial): TGCACCTGCAGTCTGGACAGTCAAGAC. Translating gives CTCSLDSQD. In full, the CDR3 reads CTCSLDSQDTQYF.

This clone was observed a handful of times. Any gene name here is a mouse gene name. The CDR3 end falls 4 residues outside the read, so it is completed with the germline J gene. The chain has TRBV1 and TRBJ2-1; 11 bases fit TRBD2. CDR1 and CDR2 (germline): NSQYPW, LRSPGD (reference sequence). The CDR3 sequence is 15 residues long. Incomplete CDR3 DNA: TGCACCTGCAGTGCAGATTACTGGGGGGGCGCT. It is translated as CTCSADYWGGA. The whole CDR3 protein reads CTCSADYWGGAEQFF.

In the case of this clone: Gene names refer to mouse genes. The read falls 4 residues short of the CDR3 end, and the missing part is taken from the germline J gene. The chain carries TRBV5 and TRBJ2-7, with 11 bases identical to TRBD2. The length of the CDR3 is 15 residues. Germline V gene lookup returns CDR1 LGHNA and CDR2 YNLKQL (reference sequence). CDR3 DNA (partial): TGTGCCAGCAGCCACCTTGACTGGGGGGGGTAT. It codes for CASSHLDWGGY. The whole CDR3 region reads CASSHLDWGGYEQYF.

In regard to this clone: Gene names refer to mouse genes. Read data end 4 residues before the CDR3 end; the end is taken from the germline J gene. Within the sample, other DNA sequences also encode this same CDR3. This sequence joins TRBV1 and TRBJ2-5; unclear D gene. This CDR3 contains 12 residues. The V gene's germline CDR1 is NSQYPW and CDR2 LRSPGD (reference sequence). V dropped 1 base and J dropped 3 bases, with 2 bases sitting between them. The CDR3 bases that were read are TGCACCTGCAGTGCAGTTCAAGAC. It codes for CTCSAVQD. The entire CDR3 is CTCSAVQDTQYF.

Only a few counts were recorded for this clone. Mouse germline and gene names are used. The read is 4 residues too short to cover the CDR3 end, so that end is filled in from the germline J gene. This sequence joins TRBV13-2 and TRBJ1-1, with 12 nucleotides matching TRBD1. Looked up from germline, CDR1 is NNHNN and CDR2 is SYGAGS (reference sequence). This CDR3 has 15 amino acids. Trimming removed 6 bases from V and 4 bases from J; junction bases left unmatched: 7. CDR3 in amino acids: CASDAGTGGGTEVFF. The CDR3 DNA, read in part, is TGTGCCAGCGACGCCGGGACAGGGGGCGGCACA.

This clone was seen more than once but under ten times. The genes are named according to mouse. The DNA ends 4 residues before the CDR3 does, and the rest of the CDR3 is filled in from the germline J gene. The chain employs TRBV19 and TRBJ2-2; 7 bases map to TRBD1. This CDR3 is 14 amino acids long. Germline V gene data show CDR1 as FNHDT and CDR2 as SITEND (reference sequence). The V and J ends lost 6 bases and 0 bases, in that order; junction bases with no gene match: 2. The sequenced part of the CDR3 DNA is TGTGCCAGCAAGACAGGGACAAACACCGGG. Its translation: CASKTGTNTG. The CDR3 as a whole reads CASKTGTNTGQLYF.

In its sample, this clone was seen many times. The listed genes are named as in mouse. From the germline J gene comes the end of the CDR3, since the read stops 4 residues before it. The chain uses TRBV13-2 and TRBJ1-2; D might be TRBD1 (5 bases). The CDR3 is 14 residues long. Germline V CDR1 and CDR2: NNHNN, SYGAGS (reference sequence). Trimming stripped 2 bases from V and 1 base from J, with 9 bases between. CDR3 amino acids: CASGESGKNSDYTF. The CDR3 DNA, read in part, is TGTGCCAGCGGTGAGTCAGGGAAAAACTCC.

This clone was picked up a small number of times. Mouse gene names and germline throughout. The DNA ends 4 residues before the CDR3 does, and the rest of the CDR3 is filled in from the germline J gene. V usage is TRBV13-2 and J usage is TRBJ2-1; 9 bases agree with TRBD2. The CDR3 is made up of 16 amino acids. The V and J ends lost 2 bases and 2 bases, in that order; junction bases with no gene match: 5. The germline gives CDR1 NNHNN, CDR2 SYGAGS (reference sequence). CDR3 region: CASGESRLGDYAEQFF. The covered CDR3 bases are TGTGCCAGCGGTGAATCTCGACTGGGGGACTATGCT.